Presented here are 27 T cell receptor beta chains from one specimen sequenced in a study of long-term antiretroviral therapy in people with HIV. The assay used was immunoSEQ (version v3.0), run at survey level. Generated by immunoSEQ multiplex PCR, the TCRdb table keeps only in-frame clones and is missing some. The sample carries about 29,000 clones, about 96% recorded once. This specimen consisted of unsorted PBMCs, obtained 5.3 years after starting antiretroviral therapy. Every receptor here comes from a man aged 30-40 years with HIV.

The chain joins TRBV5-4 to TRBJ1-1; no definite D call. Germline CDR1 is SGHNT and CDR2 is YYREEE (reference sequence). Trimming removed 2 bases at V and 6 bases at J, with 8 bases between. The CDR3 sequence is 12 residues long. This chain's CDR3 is CASSFGVAEAFF. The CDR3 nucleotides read TGTGCCAGCAGCTTCGGGGTCGCTGAAGCTTTCTTT.

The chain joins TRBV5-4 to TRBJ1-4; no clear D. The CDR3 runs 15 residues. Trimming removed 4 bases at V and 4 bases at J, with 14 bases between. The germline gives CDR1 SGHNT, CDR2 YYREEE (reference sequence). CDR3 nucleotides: TGTGCCAGCAGCCGGACCCAGGAGGGTAATGAAAAACTGTTTTTT. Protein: CASSRTQEGNEKLFF.

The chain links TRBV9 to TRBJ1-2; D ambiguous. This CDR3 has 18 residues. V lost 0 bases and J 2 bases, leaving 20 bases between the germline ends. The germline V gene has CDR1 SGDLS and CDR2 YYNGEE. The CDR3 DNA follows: TGTGCCAGCAGCGTAGCAAGGTCTTCGGGGTTAGAAAACTATGGCTACACCTTC. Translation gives CASSVARSSGLENYGYTF.

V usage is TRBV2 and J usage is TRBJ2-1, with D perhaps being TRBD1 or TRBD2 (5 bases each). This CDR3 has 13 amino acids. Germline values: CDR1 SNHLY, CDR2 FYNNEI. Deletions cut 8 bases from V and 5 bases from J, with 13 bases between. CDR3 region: CASAQGRNNEQFF. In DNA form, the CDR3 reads TGTGCCAGCGCTCAGGGACGGAACAATGAGCAGTTCTTC.

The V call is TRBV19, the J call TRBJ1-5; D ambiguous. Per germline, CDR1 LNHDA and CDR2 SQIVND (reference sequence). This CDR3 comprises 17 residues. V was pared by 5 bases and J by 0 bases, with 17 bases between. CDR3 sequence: CASSPGTASYSNQPQHF. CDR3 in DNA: TGTGCCAGTAGTCCCGGAACGGCATCATATAGCAATCAGCCCCAGCATTTT. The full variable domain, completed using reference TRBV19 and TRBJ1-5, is DGGITQSPKYLFRKEGQNVTLSCEQNLNHDAMYWYRQDPGQGLRLIYYSQIVNDFQKGDIAEGYSVSREKKESFPLTVTSAQKNPTAFYLCASSPGTASYSNQPQHFGDGTRLSIL.

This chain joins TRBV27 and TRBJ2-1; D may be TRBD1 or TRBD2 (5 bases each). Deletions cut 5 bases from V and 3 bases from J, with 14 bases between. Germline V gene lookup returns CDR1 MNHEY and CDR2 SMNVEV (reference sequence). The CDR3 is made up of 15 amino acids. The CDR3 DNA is TGTGCCAGCAGTCCCGCCGGGACCAACTACAATGAGCAGTTCTTC. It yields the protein CASSPAGTNYNEQFF.

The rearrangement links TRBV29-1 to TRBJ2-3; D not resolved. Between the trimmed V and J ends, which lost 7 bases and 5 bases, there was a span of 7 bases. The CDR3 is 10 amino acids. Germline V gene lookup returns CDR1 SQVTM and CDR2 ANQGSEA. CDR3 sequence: CSGSGDTQYF. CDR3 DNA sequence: TGCAGCGGGTCCGGAGATACGCAGTATTTT.

CDR3 amino acids: CASSVDGRADTQYF. The CDR3 nucleotides read TGTGCCAGCAGCGTAGACGGGAGGGCAGATACGCAGTATTTT. The chain uses TRBV9 and TRBJ2-3, with 8 positions matching TRBD2. This CDR3 has 14 amino acids. Germline V gene sequence: CDR1 SGDLS, CDR2 YYNGEE. V was clipped by 0 bases and J by 4 bases; unmatched bases: 1.

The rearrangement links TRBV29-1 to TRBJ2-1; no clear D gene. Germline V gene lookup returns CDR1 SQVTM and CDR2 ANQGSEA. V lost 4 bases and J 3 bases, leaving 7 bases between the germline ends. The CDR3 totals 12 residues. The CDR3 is CSVVGDYNEQFF. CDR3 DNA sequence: TGCAGCGTTGTGGGCGACTACAATGAGCAGTTCTTC.

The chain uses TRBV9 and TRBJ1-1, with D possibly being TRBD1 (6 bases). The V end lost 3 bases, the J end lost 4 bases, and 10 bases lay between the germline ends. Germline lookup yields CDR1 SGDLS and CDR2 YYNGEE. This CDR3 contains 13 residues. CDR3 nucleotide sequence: TGTGCCAGCAGCGAGGGGGGGAGCACTGAAGCTTTCTTT. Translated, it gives CASSEGGSTEAFF.

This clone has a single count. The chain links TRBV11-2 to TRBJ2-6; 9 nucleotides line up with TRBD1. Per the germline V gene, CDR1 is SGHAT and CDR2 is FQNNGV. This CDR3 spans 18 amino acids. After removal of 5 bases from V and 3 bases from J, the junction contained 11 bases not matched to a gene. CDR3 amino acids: CASSLLRTGVYGANVLTF. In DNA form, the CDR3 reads TGTGCCAGCAGCCTTCTTCGGACAGGGGTTTATGGGGCCAACGTCCTGACTTTC.

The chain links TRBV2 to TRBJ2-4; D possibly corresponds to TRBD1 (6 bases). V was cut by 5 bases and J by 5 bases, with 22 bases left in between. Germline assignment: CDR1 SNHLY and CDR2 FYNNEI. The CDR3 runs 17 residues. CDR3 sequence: CASSKSGTRSPQNIQYF. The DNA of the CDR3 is TGTGCCAGCAGTAAATCCGGGACACGTAGCCCCCAAAACATTCAGTACTTC.

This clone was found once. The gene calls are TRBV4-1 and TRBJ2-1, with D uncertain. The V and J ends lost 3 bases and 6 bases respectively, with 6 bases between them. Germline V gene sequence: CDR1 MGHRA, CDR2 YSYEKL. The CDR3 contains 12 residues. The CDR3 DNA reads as TGCGCCAGCAGCCACCCCTCCAATGAGCAGTTCTTC. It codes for CASSHPSNEQFF.

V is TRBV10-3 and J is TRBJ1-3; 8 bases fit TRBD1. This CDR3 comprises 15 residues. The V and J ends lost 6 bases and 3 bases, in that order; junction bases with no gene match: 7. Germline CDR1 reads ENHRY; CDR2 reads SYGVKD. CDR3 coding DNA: TGTGCCATCAGCCCGGACAGGGATGATGGAAACACCATATATTTT. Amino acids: CAISPDRDDGNTIYF.

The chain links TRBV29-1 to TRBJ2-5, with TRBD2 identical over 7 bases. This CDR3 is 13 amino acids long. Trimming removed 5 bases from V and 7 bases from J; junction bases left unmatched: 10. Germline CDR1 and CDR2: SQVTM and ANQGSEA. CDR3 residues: CSVKLATDGTQYF. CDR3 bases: TGCAGCGTTAAACTAGCGACAGACGGGACCCAGTACTTC. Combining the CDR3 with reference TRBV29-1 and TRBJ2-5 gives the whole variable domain SAVISQKPSRDICQRGTSLTIQCQVDSQVTMMFWYRQQPGQSLTLIATANQGSEATYESGFVIDKFPISRPNLTFSTLTVSNMSPEDSSIYLCSVKLATDGTQYFGPGTRLLVL.

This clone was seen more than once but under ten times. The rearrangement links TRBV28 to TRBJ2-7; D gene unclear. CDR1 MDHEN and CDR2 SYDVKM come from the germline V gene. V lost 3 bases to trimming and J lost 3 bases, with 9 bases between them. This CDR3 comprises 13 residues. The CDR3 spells CASSLGIGYEQYF. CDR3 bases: TGTGCCAGCAGTTTGGGGATCGGCTACGAGCAGTACTTC.

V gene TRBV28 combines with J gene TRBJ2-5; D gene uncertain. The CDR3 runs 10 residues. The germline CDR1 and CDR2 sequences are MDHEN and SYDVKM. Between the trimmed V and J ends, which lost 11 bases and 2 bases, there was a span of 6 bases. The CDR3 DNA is TGTGCCTCGGCGCAAGAGACCCAGTACTTC. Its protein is CASAQETQYF.

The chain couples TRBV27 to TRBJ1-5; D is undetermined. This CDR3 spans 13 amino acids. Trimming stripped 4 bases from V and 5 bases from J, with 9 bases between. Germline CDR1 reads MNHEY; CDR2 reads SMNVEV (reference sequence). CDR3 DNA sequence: TGTGCCAGCAGTTCGAGGTCCCATCAGCCCCAGCATTTT. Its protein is CASSSRSHQPQHF.

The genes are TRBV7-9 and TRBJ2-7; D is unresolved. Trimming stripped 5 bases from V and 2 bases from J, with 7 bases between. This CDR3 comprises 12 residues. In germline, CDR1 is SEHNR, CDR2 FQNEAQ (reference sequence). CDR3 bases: TGTGCCAGCAGCACCTATACCTACGAGCAGTACTTC. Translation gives CASSTYTYEQYF.

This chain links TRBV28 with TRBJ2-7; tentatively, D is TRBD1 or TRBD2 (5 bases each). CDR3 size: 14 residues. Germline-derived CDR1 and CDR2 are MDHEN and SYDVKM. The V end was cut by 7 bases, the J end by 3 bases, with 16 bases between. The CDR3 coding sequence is TGTGCCAGCATTCAATCGGGACGGAACTACGAGCAGTACTTC. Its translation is CASIQSGRNYEQYF. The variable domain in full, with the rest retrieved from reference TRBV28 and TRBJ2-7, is DVKVTQSSRYLVKRTGEKVFLECVQDMDHENMFWYRQDPGLGLRLIYFSYDVKMKEKGDIPEGYSVSREKKERFSLILESASTNQTSMYLCASIQSGRNYEQYFGPGTRLTVT.

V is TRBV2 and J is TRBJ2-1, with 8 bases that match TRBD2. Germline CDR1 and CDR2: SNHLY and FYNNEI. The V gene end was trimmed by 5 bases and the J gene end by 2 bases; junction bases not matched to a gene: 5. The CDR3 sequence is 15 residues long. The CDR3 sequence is CASSRRGGAYNEQFF. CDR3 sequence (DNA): TGTGCCAGCAGTCGCCGGGGGGGGGCCTACAATGAGCAGTTCTTC.

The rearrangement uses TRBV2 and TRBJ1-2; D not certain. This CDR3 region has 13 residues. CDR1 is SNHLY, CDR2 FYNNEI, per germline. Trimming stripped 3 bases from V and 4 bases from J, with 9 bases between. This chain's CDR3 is CASSDVAAYGYTF. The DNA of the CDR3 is TGTGCCAGCAGTGATGTGGCAGCCTATGGCTACACCTTC.

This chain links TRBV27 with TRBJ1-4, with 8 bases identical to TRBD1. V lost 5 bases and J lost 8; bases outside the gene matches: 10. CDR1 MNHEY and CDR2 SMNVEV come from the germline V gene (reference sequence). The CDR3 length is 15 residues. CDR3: CASSPWTGPLEKLFF. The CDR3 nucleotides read TGTGCCAGCAGTCCCTGGACAGGGCCTTTGGAAAAACTGTTTTTT. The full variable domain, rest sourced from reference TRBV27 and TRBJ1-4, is EAQVTQNPRYLITVTGKKLTVTCSQNMNHEYMSWYRQDPGLGLRQIYYSMNVEVTDKGDVPEGYKVSRKEKRNFPLILESPSPNQTSLYFCASSPWTGPLEKLFFGSGTQLSVL.

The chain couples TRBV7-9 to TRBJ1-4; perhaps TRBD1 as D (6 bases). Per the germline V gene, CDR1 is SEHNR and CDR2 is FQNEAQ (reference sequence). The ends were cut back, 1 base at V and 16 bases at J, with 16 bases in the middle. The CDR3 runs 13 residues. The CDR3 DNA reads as TGTGCCAGCAGCTTAGATCGGGCTGGGGGCCGGTTTTTT. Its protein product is CASSLDRAGGRFF. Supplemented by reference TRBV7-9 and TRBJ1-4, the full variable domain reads DTGVSQNPRHKITKRGQNVTFRCDPISEHNRLYWYRQTLGQGPEFLTYFQNEAQLEKSRLLSDRFSAERPKGSFSTLEIQRTEQGDSAMYLCASSLDRAGGRFFGSGTQLSVL.

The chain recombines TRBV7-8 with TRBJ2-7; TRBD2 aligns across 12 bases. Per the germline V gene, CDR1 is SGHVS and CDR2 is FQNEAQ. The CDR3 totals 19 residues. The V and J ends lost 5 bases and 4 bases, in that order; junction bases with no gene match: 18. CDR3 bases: TGTGCCAGCAGCCCAGGAGTTCGGTCTAGCGGGAGGGCTTGGTACGAGCAGTACTTC. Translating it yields CASSPGVRSSGRAWYEQYF.

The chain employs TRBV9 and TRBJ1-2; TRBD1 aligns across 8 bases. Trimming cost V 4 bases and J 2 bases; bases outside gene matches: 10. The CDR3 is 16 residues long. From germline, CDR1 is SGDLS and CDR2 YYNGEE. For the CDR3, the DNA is TGTGCCAGCAGCCCACCGACAGGGGAATCAAACTATGGCTACACCTTC. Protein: CASSPPTGESNYGYTF.

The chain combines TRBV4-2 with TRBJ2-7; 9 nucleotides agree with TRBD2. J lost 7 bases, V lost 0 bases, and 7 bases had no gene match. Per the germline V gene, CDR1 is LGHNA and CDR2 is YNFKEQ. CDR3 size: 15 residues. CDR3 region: CASSQEAGGPREQYF. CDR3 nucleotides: TGTGCCAGCAGCCAAGAGGCGGGGGGGCCTAGGGAGCAGTACTTC.